This TCR beta chain comes out of a study of T cells in Graves' hyperthyroidism and ophthalmopathy. Exclusions: uncontrolled infection, other autoimmune disease, pregnancy, lactation. Fresh peripheral blood, approximately 10 ml, yielded the PBMCs. V shed 3 bases and J 2 bases; nucleotides not matched to a gene: 6. The CDR3 extends over 14 amino acids. Looked up from germline, CDR1 is GTSNPN and CDR2 is SVGIG (reference sequence). Findings and limits, study-wide: Model predictions of ophthalmopathy came a median around 6.5 months before onset. Blood shared most expanded thyroid clonotypes above 0.001.

At least ten counts were recorded for this clonotype. Its specificity is unknown. TCR beta CDR3 regions were amplified from RNA transcripts. The TCR CDR3 first-round RT-PCR relied on the HTBI primer set. TCRdb re-called the multiplex PCR reads with MiXCR, one entry per CDR3 protein. Of some 570,000 distinct CDR3 sequences in the sample, approximately 17% were seen once. V and J are TRBV30 and TRBJ2-5, with 7 positions matching TRBD2. The sample was blood. The origin of this receptor is a woman in her late teens or twenties with Graves' ophthalmopathy. The CDR3 spells CAWRVAGLQETQYF. In nucleotides, the CDR3 is TGTGCCTGGAGGGTAGCGGGCCTTCAAGAGACCCAGTACTTC.